This T cell receptor (beta chain) was captured by sequencing in a study of blood T cell repertoires in COVID-19. Study summary: Sample material is recorded as cDNA or gDNA derived from T cells, B-cell-depleted T cells, or PBMCs.

The CDR3 contains 16 residues. J gave up 9 bases and V 6 bases, and 15 bases lay outside the gene matches. CDR1 and CDR2 from the germline V gene are MDHEN and SYDVKM. Produced via immunoSEQ multiplex PCR; TCRdb's table is partial and in-frame only. The sample consists of tens of thousands of clones, approximately 90% of them appearing once. Material for sequencing was peripheral blood. This clonotype was sampled from a male donor with acute or convalescent COVID-19. The chain links TRBV28 to TRBJ2-1; TRBD1 aligns across 9 bases. For the CDR3, the DNA is TGTGCCAGCAGCTCCAATCCCGGGACAGGGATCACTGAGCAGTTCTTC. Amino acid sequence: CASSSNPGTGITEQFF.